Here is one TCR beta chain with its context. Generated by immunoSEQ multiplex PCR, the TCRdb table keeps only in-frame clones and is missing some. Here the sample spans 60,000 to 65,000 clones, 74% being singletons. The germline V and J ends were trimmed by 4 bases and 1 base, with 9 bases remaining between them. CDR1 SGHNT and CDR2 YYREEE come from the germline V gene (reference sequence). The length of the CDR3 is 14 residues. The data derive from a study of T cells in tumors after PD-1 blockade. Study in general: Blood samples averaged around 110,000 templates (range about 22,000-280,000) and 35,000 or so unique clonotypes.

The J gene is TRBJ2-1, the V gene TRBV5-4; D unclear. The origin of this receptor is a human donor with basal cell carcinoma. Sample: PBMCs, taken after anti-PD-1 treatment. CDR3 region: CASSPPGSYNEQFF. Here the CDR3 DNA reads TGTGCCAGCAGCCCCCCGGGTTCCTACAATGAGCAGTTCTTC.